This TCR beta chain was sequenced in a study of human T cells and chemical hapten exposure. The time point was: patch test 1, 2 weeks after DPC sensitization. Treatment indicated: therapeutic diphenylcyclopropenone sensitization with weekly scalp DPC. V was shortened by 0 bases and J by 2 bases, with 14 bases between the two germline ends. This CDR3 region has 17 residues. Germline CDR1 and CDR2: MDHEN and SYDVKM. Study-wide results and caveats: Relative to control repertoires, expanded TCRs gave rise to significantly more large CDR3 similarity clusters.

MiXCR was run by TCRdb on the RACE reads, yielding one entry per CDR3 protein. The sample lists 75,000 to 100,000 distinct CDR3 sequences; 9.5% to 15% were seen once. A note on this clonotype: Its antigen is still unknown.

The sample was whole blood, taken in connection with sensitization to the hapten diphenylcyclopropenone (DPC). This chain links TRBV28 with TRBJ2-1, with D perhaps TRBD2 (5 bases). This receptor was identified in a woman aged 40 to 55 with alopecia areata. Some clones in this sample may be carry-over from other donors' samples. The CDR3 is CASSLWSSVATYNEQFF. The CDR3 nucleotides read TGTGCCAGCAGTTTATGGTCTTCCGTAGCGACCTACAATGAGCAGTTCTTC.